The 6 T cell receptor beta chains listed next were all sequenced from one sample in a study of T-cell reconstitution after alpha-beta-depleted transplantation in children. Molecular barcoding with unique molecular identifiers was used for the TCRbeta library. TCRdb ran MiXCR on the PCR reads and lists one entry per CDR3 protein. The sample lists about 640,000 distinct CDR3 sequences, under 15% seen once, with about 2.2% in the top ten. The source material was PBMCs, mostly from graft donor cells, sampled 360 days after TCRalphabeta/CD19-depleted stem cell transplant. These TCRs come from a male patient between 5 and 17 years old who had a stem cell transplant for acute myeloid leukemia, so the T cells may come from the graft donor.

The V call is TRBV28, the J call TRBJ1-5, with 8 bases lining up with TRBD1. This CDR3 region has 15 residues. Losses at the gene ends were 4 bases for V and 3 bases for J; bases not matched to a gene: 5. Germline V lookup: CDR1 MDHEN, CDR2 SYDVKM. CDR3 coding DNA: TGTGCCAGCAGTTCCCGACAGGGGCCCAATCAGCCCCAGCATTTT. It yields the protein CASSSRQGPNQPQHF. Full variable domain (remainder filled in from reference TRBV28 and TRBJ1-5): DVKVTQSSRYLVKRTGEKVFLECVQDMDHENMFWYRQDPGLGLRLIYFSYDVKMKEKGDIPEGYSVSREKKERFSLILESASTNQTSMYLCASSSRQGPNQPQHFGDGTRLSIL.

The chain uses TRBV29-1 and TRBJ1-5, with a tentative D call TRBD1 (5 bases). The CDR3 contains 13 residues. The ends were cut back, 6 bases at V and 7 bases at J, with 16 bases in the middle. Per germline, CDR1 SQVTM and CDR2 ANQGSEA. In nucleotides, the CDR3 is TGCAGCGTCGGAGCGGGGGTAGGACAGCCCCAGCATTTT. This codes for CSVGAGVGQPQHF.

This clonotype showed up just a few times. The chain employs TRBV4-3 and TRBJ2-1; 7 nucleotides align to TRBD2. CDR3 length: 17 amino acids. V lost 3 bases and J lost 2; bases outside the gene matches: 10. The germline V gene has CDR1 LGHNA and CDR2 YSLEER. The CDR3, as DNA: TGCGCCAGCAGCCACCATGGGCCGGGACTACCCTACAATGAGCAGTTCTTC. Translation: CASSHHGPGLPYNEQFF.

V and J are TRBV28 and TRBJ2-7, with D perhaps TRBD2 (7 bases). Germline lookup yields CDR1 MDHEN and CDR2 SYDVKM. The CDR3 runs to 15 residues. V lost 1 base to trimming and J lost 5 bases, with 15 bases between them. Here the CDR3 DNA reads TGTGCCAGCAGTTTATACGCAGGGGAGGGTAACGAGCAGTACTTC. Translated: CASSLYAGEGNEQYF.

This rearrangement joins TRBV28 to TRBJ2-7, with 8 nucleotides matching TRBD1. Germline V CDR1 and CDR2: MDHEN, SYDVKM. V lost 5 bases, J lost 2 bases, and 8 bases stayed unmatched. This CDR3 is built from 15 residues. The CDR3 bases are TGTGCCAGCAGTCTACGGGACAGGCTAACCTACGAGCAGTACTTC. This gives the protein CASSLRDRLTYEQYF. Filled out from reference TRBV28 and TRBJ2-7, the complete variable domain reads DVKVTQSSRYLVKRTGEKVFLECVQDMDHENMFWYRQDPGLGLRLIYFSYDVKMKEKGDIPEGYSVSREKKERFSLILESASTNQTSMYLCASSLRDRLTYEQYFGPGTRLTVT.

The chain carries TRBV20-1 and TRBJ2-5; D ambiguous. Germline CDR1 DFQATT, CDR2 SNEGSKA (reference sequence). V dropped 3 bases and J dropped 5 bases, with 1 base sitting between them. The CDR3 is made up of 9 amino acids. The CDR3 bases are TGCAGTGCTAGCGAGACCCAGTACTTC. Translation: CSASETQYF.